One T cell receptor (beta chain) is described in this entry. The sample comes from a study of cytotoxic CD8 clonotypes in ibrutinib-treated CLL. The CDR3 is made up of 11 amino acids. Germline V gene sequence: CDR1 SQVTM, CDR2 ANQGSEA. V was cut by 4 bases and J by 3 bases, with 1 base left in between. The protocol was immunoSEQ multiplex PCR, while the TCRdb copy is restricted to in-frame clones and leaves out a portion. The repertoire holds hundreds of thousands of clones, with roughly 74% as singletons. The material sequenced was PBMCs, taken after 24 months of ibrutinib treatment. The chain has TRBV29-1 and TRBJ2-6; D uncertain. The origin of this receptor is a human donor with chronic lymphocytic leukemia. CDR3 sequence (DNA): TGCAGCGTTGTTGGGGCCAACGTCCTGACTTTC. Translated, it gives CSVVGANVLTF.